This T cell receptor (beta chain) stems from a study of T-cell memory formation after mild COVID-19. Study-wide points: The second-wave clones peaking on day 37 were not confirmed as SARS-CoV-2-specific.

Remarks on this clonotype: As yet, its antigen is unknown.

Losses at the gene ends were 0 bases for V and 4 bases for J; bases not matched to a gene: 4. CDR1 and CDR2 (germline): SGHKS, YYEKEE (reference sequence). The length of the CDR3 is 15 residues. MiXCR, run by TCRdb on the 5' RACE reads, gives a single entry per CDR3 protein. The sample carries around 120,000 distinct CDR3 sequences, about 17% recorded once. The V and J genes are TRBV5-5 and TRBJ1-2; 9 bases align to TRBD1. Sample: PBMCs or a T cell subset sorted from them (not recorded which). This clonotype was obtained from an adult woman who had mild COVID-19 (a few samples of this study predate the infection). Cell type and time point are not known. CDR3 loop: CASSLAGQGSYGYTF. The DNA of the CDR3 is TGTGCCAGCAGCTTGGCGGGACAGGGTAGCTATGGCTACACCTTC.